The entry below gives a single T cell receptor (beta chain) sequence along with its context. Its cognate antigen is unknown. These data come from a study of early T cells in non-severe SARS-CoV-2 infection. Study overall: Chains were not paired, and sequencing was done on bulk RNA from unsorted whole blood.

Study conclusions and caveats: Matching against VDJdb likely underestimated virus-specific expansions, favoring anti-spike CD8.

Individually, cDNA molecules had unique molecular identifiers attached to them. A single record per CDR3 protein comes from TCRdb applying MiXCR to the 5' RACE reads. The table has 62,000 or so distinct CDR3 sequences, around 9.9% seen once. Germline V CDR1 and CDR2: SGHNT, YYREEE (reference sequence). V lost 0 bases to trimming and J lost 4 bases, with 7 bases between them. This CDR3 contains 13 residues. The TCR originated in an adult who was a healthcare worker with PCR-confirmed SARS-CoV-2 infection or an uninfected control (not recorded which). The chain has TRBV5-4 and TRBJ2-5; no definite D call. Input material: whole blood. For the CDR3, the DNA is TGTGCCAGCAGCTTGGCGTGGAGAGAGACCCAGTACTTC. Residues: CASSLAWRETQYF.